This T cell receptor beta chain derives from a study of cytomegalovirus exposure and HLA in healthy donors (dated by TCRdb to the late 2010s). Describing the broader study: According to a later analysis, the 110 or so validation repertoires were produced on the same platform as the approximately 610 repertoires of the first cohort. The aim of the study was to test whether cataloging public T cell receptors could identify signatures of past pathogen exposure. In addition to the first cohort of approximately 650 subjects, a separate validation cohort of 120 different subjects was used. High-throughput TCR immunosequencing, statistical association of individual TCRs with disease status, and machine learning were combined to predict cytomegalovirus infection status. What the authors observed across the whole study: Most TCR sequences were observed very rarely across donors, whereas some public TCRs were present in many individuals. A later analysis found that TCRs clustered in the first cohort also tended to co-occur in the 110 or so validation repertoires, with more than 90% of cluster scores above 0. Cytomegalovirus status was reported to be diagnosed by the classifier with high specificity and sensitivity in both the original and validation cohorts. A total of fewer than 200 TCR beta chains were listed by the study as associated with cytomegalovirus. A later analysis lacked HLA typing for the validation cohort, so it scored co-occurrence in that cohort across all 110 or so repertoires. It was suggested by the authors that the approach could potentially be generalized to other disease states and immunological phenotypes. A few of the identified cytomegalovirus-associated TCR beta chains were confirmed in vitro to be specific for cytomegalovirus antigens.

This clone was observed once. The antigen it binds to is not known. The sample holds no much larger clone one base away, and base qualities are not on file. The library was made by the immunoSEQ multiplex PCR assay. Regarding the original processing steps: To diagnose cytomegalovirus status from the catalog of TCR beta chain sequences, a statistical classification framework was built. Held by TCRdb, this immuneACCESS table contains in-frame sequences only and omits some clones. Under half of the omission traces to an unresolved V gene where checked; the cause of the rest is unknown. V and J calls and clone size are given by that table; D and trimming were obtained from the DNA. Across this sample there are 110,000 or so clones, with approximately 94% seen only once. The ten biggest clones cover 0.67% of the sample. Donors formed part of the validation cohort, which comprised 120 subjects and was distinct from the first cohort of 550 to 850 subjects.

Taken from the germline V gene (reference sequence), the CDR1 and CDR2 loops are LNHDA and SQIVND. The CDR3 covers 16 residues, taking in both the cysteine and the phenylalanine. Only the CDR3 DNA stays, 48 bases, in frame from base 1. The V end loses 5 bases and the J end loses 3 bases, and a stretch of 20 bases separates them. The source material was PBMCs. The TCR was taken from a woman aged 18-35 years in good health and CMV-seronegative. The rearranged chain carries TRBV19 and TRBJ2-7; the best D guess is TRBD2, with 5 bases matching. The CDR3 is CASSGESRRGNYEQYF. The DNA sequence is as follows: TGTGCCAGTAGTGGAGAATCCAGGAGAGGGAACTACGAGCAGTACTTC.